This paragraph covers one T cell receptor beta chain sequence. The library targeted TCRbeta and was prepared with unique molecular identifiers. Each CDR3 protein gets one entry after TCRdb re-called the PCR reads with MiXCR. The sample consists of 900,000 or so distinct CDR3 sequences, around 17% of them appearing once. This sample was taken from a study of T-cell reconstitution after alpha-beta-depleted transplantation in children. The CDR3 contains 17 residues. J lost 1 base, V lost 6 bases, and 6 bases had no gene match. The chain couples TRBV12-3 or TRBV12-4 to TRBJ2-6, with 10 bases fitting TRBD2. The TCR originated in a male patient under 18 who had a stem cell transplant for acute lymphoblastic leukemia, so the T cells may come from the graft donor. The sequenced sample was PBMCs, mostly from graft donor cells, obtained 360 days after TCRalphabeta/CD19-depleted stem cell transplant. CDR3 DNA: TGTGCCAGCAGGTTCCTAGCGGGGGTATCTGGGGCCAACGTCCTGACTTTC. Amino acids: CASRFLAGVSGANVLTF.